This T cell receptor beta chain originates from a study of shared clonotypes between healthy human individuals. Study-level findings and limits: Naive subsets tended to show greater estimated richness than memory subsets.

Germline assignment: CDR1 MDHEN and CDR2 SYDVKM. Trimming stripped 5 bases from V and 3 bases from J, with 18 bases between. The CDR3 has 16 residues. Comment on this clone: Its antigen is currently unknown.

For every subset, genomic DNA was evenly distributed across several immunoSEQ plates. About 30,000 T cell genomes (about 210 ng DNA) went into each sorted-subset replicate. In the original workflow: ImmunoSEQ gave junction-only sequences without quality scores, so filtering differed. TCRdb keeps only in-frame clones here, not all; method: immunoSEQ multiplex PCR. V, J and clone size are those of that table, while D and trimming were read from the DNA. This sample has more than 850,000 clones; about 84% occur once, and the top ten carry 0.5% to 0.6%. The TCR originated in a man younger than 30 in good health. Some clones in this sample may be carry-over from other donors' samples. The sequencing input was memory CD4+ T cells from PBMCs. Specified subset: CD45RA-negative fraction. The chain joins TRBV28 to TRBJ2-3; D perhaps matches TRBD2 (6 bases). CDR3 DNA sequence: TGTGCCAGCAGTGAGGGACTTCACAGTTCTACAGATACGCAGTATTTT. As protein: CASSEGLHSSTDTQYF.